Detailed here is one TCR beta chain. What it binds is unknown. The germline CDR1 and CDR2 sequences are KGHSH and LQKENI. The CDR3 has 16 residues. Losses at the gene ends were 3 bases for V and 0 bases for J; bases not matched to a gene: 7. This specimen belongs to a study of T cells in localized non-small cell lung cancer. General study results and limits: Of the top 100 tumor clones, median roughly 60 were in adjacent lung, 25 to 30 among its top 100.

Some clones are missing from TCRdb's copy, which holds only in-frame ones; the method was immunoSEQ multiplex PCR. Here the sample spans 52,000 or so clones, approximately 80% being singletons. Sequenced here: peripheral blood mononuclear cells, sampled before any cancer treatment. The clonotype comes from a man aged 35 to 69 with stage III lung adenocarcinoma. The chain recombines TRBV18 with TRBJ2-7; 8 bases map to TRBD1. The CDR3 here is CASSPSRTGSSYEQYF. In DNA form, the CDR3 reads TGTGCCAGCTCACCCTCCAGGACAGGGAGCTCCTACGAGCAGTACTTC.